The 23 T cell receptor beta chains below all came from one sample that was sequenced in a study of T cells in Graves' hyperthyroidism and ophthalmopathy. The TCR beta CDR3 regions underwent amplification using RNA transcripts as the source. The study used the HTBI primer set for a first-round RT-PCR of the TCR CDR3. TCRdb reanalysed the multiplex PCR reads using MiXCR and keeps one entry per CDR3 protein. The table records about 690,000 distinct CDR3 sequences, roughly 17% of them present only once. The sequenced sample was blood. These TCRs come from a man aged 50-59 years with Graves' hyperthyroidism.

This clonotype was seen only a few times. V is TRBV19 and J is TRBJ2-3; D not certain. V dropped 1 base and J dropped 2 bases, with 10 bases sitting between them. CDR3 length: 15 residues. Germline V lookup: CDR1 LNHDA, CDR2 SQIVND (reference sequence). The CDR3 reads CASSIGNSHTDTQYF. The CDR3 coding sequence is TGTGCCAGTAGTATAGGTAACAGCCACACAGATACGCAGTATTTT.

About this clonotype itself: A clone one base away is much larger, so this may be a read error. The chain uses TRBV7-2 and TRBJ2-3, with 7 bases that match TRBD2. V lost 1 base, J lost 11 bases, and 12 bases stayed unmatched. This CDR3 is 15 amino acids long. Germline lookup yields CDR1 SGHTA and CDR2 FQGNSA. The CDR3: CASSLVGLAEGKQYF. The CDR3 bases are TGTGCCAGCAGCTTAGTGGGCCTAGCGGAGGGTAAGCAGTATTTT.

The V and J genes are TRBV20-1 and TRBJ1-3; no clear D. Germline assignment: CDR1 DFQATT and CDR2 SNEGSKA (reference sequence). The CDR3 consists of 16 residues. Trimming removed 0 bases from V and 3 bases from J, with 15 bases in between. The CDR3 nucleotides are TGCAGTGCTAGAGACGCTGTGCAATTATATGGAAACACCATATATTTT. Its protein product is CSARDAVQLYGNTIYF.

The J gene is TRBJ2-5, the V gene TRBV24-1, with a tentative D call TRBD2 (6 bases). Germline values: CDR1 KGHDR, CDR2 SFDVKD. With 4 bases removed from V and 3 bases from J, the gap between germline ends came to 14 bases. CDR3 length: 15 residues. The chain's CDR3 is CATSDAGPDKETQYF. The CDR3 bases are TGTGCCACCAGTGACGCGGGACCAGATAAAGAGACCCAGTACTTC.

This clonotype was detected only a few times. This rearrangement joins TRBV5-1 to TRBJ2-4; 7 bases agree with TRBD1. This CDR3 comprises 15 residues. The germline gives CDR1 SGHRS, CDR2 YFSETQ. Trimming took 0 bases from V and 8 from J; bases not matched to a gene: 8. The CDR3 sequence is CASSLEGNRGDIQYF. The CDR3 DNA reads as TGCGCCAGCAGCTTGGAAGGGAACAGGGGTGACATTCAGTACTTC.

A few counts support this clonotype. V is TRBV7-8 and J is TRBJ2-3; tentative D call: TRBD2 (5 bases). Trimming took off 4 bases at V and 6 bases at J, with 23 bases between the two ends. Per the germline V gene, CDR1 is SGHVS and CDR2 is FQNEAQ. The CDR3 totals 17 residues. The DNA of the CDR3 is TGTGCCAGCAGCTCAGTCCCGGGGTCAAAATTCGGCGATACGCAGTATTTT. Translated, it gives CASSSVPGSKFGDTQYF.

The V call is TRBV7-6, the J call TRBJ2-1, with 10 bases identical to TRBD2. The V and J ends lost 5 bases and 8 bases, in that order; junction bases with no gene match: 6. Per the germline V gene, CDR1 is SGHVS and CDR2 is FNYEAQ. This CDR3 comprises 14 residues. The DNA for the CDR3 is TGTGCCAGCAGCCGAGCGGGAGGGCCAGATGAGCAGTTCTTC. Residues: CASSRAGGPDEQFF.

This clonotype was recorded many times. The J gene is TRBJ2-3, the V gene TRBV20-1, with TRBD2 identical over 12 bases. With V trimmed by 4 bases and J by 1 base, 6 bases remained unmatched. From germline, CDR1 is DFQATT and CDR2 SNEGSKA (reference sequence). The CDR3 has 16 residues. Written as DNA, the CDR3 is TGCAGTGCTATCCCTAGCGGGAGGGCCGGCACAGATACGCAGTATTTT. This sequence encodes CSAIPSGRAGTDTQYF.

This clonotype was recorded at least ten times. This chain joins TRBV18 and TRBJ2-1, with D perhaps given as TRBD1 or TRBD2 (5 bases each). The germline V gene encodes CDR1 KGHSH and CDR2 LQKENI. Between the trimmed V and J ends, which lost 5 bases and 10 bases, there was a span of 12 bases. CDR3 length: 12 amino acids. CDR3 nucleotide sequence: TGTGCCAGCTCAGGGCCCCGGGACGAGCAGTTCTTC. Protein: CASSGPRDEQFF.

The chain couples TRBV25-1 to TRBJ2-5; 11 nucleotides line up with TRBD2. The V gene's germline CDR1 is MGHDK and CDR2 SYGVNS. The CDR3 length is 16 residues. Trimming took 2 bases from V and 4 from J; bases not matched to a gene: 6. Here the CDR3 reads CASSEITSGSGETQYF. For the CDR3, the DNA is TGTGCCAGCAGTGAAATTACTAGCGGGAGCGGAGAGACCCAGTACTTC. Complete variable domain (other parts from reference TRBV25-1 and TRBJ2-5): EADIYQTPRYLVIGTGKKITLECSQTMGHDKMYWYQQDPGMELHLIHYSYGVNSTEKGDLSSESTVSRIRTEHFPLTLESARPSHTSQYLCASSEITSGSGETQYFGPGTRLLVL.

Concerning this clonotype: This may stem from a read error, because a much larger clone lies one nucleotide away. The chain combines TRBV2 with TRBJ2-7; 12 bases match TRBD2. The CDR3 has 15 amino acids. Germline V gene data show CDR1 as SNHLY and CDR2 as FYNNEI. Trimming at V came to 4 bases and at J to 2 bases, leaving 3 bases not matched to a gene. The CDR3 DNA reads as TGTGCCAGCAGTGTCGCTAGCGGGAGGGCCTACGAGCAGTACTTC. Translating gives CASSVASGRAYEQYF. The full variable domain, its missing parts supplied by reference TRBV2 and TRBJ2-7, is EPEVTQTPSHQVTQMGQEVILRCVPISNHLYFYWYRQILGQKVEFLVSFYNNEISEKSEIFDDQFSVERPDGSNFTLKIRSTKLEDSAMYFCASSVASGRAYEQYFGPGTRLTVT.

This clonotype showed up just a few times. CDR3 sequence reads: CASSVDRAGSPLHF. CDR3 nucleotides: TGTGCCAGCAGCGTAGACAGGGCCGGGTCACCCCTCCACTTT. This rearrangement joins TRBV7-3 to TRBJ1-6, with TRBD1 identical over 7 bases. The germline CDR1 and CDR2 sequences are SGHTA and FQGTGA. V was pared by 5 bases and J by 10 bases, with 8 bases of the junction left unmatched. The CDR3 is made up of 14 amino acids.

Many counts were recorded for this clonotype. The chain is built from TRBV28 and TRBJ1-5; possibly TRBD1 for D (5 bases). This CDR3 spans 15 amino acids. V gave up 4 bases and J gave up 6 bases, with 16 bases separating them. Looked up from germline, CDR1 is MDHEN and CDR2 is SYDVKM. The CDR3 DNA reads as TGTGCCAGCAGTTACAGTAGTGGGGGTGGTCAGCCCCAGCATTTT. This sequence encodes CASSYSSGGGQPQHF.

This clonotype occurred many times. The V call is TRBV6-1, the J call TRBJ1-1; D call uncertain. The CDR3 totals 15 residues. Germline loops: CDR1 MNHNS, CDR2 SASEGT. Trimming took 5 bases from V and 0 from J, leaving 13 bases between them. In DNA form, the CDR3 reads TGTGCCAGCAGTCGCTGGGGAGAGATGAACACTGAAGCTTTCTTT. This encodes CASSRWGEMNTEAFF.

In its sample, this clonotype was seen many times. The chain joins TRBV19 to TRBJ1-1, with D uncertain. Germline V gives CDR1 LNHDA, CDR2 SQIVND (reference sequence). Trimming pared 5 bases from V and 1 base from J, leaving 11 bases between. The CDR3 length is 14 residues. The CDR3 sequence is CASSAFAGNTEAFF. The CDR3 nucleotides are TGTGCCAGTAGTGCCTTCGCAGGGAACACTGAAGCTTTCTTT.

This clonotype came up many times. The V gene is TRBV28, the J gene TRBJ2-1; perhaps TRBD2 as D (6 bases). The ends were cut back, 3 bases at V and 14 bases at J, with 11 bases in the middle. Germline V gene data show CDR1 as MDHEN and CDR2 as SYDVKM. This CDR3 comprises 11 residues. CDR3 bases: TGTGCCAGCAGTTTTGGGGGGATTGAGTTCTTC. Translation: CASSFGGIEFF.

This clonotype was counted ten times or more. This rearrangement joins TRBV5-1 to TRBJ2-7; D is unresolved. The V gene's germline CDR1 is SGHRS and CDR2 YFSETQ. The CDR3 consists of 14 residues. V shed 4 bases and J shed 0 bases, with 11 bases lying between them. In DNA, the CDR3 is TGCGCCAGCAGCAGGACCGCCTCCTCCTACGAGCAGTACTTC. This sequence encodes CASSRTASSYEQYF.

The CDR3 DNA reads as TGTGCCAGCAGTCCCGAGGCACGAAATGAGCAGTTCTTC. It is translated as CASSPEARNEQFF. The rearrangement uses TRBV7-8 and TRBJ2-1; D is undetermined. This CDR3 has 13 amino acids. Trimming took 6 bases from V and 7 from J, leaving 13 bases between them. Germline values: CDR1 SGHVS, CDR2 FQNEAQ.

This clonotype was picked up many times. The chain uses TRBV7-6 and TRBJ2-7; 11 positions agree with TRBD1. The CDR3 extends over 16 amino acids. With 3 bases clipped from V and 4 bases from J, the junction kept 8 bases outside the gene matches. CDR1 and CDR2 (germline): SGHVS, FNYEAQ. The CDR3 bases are TGTGCCAGCAGCTTGGGGGACGGGACAGGGGGATACGAGCAGTACTTC. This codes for CASSLGDGTGGYEQYF.

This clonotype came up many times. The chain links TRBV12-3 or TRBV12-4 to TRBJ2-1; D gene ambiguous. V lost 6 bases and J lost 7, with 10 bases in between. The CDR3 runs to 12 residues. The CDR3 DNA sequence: TGTGCCAGCAGATACTATAGTAATGAGCAGTTCTTC. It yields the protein CASRYYSNEQFF.

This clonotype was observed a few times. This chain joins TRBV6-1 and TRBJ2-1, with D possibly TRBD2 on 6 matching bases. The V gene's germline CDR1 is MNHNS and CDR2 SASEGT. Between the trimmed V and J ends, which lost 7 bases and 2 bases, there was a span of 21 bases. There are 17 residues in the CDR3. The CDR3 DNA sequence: TGTGCCAGCACCAAGACCCTTAGCGGAGGCACCTACAATGAGCAGTTCTTC. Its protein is CASTKTLSGGTYNEQFF.

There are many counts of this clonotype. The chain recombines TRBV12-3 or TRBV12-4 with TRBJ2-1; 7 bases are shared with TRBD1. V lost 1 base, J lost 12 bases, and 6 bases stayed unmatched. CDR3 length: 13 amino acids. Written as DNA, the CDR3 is TGTGCCAGCAGTTTAGGACAGGGCTTGGGGCAGTTCTTC. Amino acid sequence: CASSLGQGLGQFF.

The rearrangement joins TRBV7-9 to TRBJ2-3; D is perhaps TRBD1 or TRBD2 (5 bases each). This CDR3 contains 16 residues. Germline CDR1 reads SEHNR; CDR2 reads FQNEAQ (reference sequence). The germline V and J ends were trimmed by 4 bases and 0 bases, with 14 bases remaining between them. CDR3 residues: CASSSSQGPSTDTQYF. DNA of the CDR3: TGTGCCAGCAGCTCCTCCCAGGGACCTAGCACAGATACGCAGTATTTT.